This T cell receptor beta chain was obtained from a study of beta chain features in type 1 diabetes. Study background: Sorted cells, 107,917,701 in number, were examined across all samples.

Study results and caveats: Among all four CD4+ subsets, Type 1 diabetes patients had TCRB CDR3s that were moderately but significantly shorter. The cDNA sequencing approach could over-represent high-TCR-expressing cells.

In this sample, this clone turned up a few times. Its antigen is undetermined. Expressed TCRB transcripts got sequenced, as all isolated RNA was reverse transcribed. Only in-frame clones appear in the TCRdb table, and some are missing; sequencing was by immunoSEQ multiplex PCR. This sample yields about 150,000 clones, of which 10% are seen a single time; approximately 0.5% belongs to the top ten. Purities over 95% were achieved in all sorted populations. The sequence came from a man between 25 and 39 years old with type 1 diabetes. Input material: central memory CD4+ T cells from blood.

The CDR3 region has the DNA TGTGCCAGCAGCCCCGGTCAGGGGCCCCATCAGCCCCAGCATTTT. This codes for CASSPGQGPHQPQHF. The chain joins TRBV7-2 to TRBJ1-5; a possible D gene is TRBD1 (6 bases). With 5 bases removed from V and 5 bases from J, the gap between germline ends came to 16 bases. Per the germline V gene, CDR1 is SGHTA and CDR2 is FQGNSA. The CDR3 is 15 amino acids.